A single T cell receptor beta chain is shown here with its context. Germline CDR1 reads SGHTA; CDR2 reads FQGNSA. The CDR3 consists of 15 residues. V lost 2 bases and J 0 bases, leaving 11 bases between the germline ends. This record belongs to a study of blood T cell repertoires in COVID-19. As handled by the study authors: Amplification of reference gene primers was used by the study to estimate nucleated cell counts. The assay was immunoSEQ multiplex PCR, and TCRdb's table has in-frame clones only and misses some. That table gives V, J and clone size, and the DNA gave D and trimming. The sample lists nearly 30,000 clones, approximately 80% seen once, with about 49% in the top ten.

This receptor was identified in a woman between 65 and 79 years old with acute or convalescent COVID-19. The chain combines TRBV7-2 with TRBJ2-7, with D perhaps matching TRBD2 (6 bases). The sequencing input was peripheral blood. The CDR3 bases are TGTGCCAGCAGCTTAAGGCTAGCGAACTCCTACGAGCAGTACTTC. It encodes CASSLRLANSYEQYF.